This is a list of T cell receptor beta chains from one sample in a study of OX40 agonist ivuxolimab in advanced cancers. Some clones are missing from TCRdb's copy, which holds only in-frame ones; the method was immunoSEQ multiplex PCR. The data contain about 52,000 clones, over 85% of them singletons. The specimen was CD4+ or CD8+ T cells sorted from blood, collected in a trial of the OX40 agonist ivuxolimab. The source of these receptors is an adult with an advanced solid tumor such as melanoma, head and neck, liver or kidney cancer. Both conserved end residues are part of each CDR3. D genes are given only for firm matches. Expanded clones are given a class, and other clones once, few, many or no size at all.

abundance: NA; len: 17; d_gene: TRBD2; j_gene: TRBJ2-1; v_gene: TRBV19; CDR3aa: CASSIVLAGVWDNEQFF; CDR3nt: TGTGCCAGTAGTATAGTCCTAGCGGGAGTTTGGGACAATGAGCAGTTCTTC
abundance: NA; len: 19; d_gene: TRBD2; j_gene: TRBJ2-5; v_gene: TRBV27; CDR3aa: CASSLKGLAGRPFGETQYF; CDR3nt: TGTGCCAGCAGTTTAAAAGGGTTGGCCGGGAGGCCGTTTGGAGAGACCCAGTACTTC
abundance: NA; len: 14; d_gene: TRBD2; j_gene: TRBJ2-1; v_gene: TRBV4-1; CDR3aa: CASRASGSGNEQFF; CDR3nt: TGCGCCAGCAGGGCTAGCGGGAGTGGGAATGAGCAGTTCTTC
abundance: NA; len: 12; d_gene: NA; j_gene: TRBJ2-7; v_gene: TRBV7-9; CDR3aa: CASSVRDYEQYF; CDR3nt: TGTGCCAGCAGCGTCAGGGATTACGAGCAGTACTTC
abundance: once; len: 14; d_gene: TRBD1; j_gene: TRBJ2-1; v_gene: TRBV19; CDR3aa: CASSILGQGIEQFF; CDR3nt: TGTGCCAGTAGTATCCTCGGACAGGGTATTGAGCAGTTCTTC
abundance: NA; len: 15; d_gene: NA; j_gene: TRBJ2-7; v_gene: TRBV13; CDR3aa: CASSVLTRGDYEQYF; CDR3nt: TGTGCCAGCAGCGTTTTGACCAGGGGGGACTACGAGCAGTACTTC
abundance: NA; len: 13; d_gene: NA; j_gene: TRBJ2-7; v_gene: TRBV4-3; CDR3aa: CASSQGLGYEQYF; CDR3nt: TGCGCCAGCAGCCAGGGCTTGGGCTACGAGCAGTACTTC
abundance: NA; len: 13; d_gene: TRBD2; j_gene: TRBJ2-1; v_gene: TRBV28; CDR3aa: CASSPTVAGEQFF; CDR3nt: TGTGCCAGCAGTCCGACCGTAGCGGGCGAGCAGTTCTTC
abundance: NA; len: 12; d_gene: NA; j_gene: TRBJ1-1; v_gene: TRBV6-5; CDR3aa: CASKFGNTEAFF; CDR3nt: TGTGCCAGCAAATTTGGAAACACTGAAGCTTTCTTT
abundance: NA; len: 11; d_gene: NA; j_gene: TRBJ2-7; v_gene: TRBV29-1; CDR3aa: CSGFFTGEQYF; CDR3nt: TGCAGCGGCTTTTTTACAGGCGAGCAGTACTTC
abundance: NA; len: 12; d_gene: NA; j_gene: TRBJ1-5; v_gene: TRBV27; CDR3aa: CASGNRVQPQHF; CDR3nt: TGTGCCAGCGGAAATAGGGTTCAGCCCCAGCATTTT
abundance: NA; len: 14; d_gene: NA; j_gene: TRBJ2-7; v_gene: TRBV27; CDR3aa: CASSPRTAVYEQYF; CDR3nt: TGTGCCAGCAGTCCACGGACGGCAGTTTACGAGCAGTACTTC
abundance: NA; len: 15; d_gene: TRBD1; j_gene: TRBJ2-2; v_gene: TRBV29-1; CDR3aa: CSVLDRGHGSGELFF; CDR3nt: TGCAGCGTCCTCGACAGGGGCCACGGGTCCGGGGAGCTGTTTTTT
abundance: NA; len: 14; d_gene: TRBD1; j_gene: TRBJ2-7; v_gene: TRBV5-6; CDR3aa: CASSLSGQEYEQYF; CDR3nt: TGTGCCAGCAGCTTGTCGGGACAGGAGTACGAGCAGTACTTC
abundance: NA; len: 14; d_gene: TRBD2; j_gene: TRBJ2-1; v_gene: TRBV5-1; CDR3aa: CASGGTSGYNEQFF; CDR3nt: TGCGCCAGCGGGGGGACTAGCGGTTACAATGAGCAGTTCTTC
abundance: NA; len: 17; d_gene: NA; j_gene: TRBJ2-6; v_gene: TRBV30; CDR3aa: CAWSVWGLLSGANVLTF; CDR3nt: TGTGCCTGGAGTGTATGGGGGCTCCTCTCTGGGGCCAACGTCCTGACTTTC
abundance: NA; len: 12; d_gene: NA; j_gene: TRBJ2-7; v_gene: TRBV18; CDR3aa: CASSEVKREQYF; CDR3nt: TGTGCCAGCTCAGAAGTAAAAAGGGAGCAGTACTTC
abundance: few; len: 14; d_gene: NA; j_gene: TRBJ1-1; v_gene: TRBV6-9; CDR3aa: CASSYREGETEAFF; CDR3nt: TGTGCCAGCAGTTACAGGGAGGGGGAAACTGAAGCTTTCTTT
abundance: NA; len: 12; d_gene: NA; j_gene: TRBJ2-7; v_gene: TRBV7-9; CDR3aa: CASSSEYYEQYF; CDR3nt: TGTGCCAGCAGCTCGGAATACTACGAGCAGTACTTC
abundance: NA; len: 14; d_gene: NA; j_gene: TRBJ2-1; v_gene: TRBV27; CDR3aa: CATRPREPHNEQFF; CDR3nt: TGTGCCACCCGTCCGAGGGAGCCTCACAATGAGCAGTTCTTC
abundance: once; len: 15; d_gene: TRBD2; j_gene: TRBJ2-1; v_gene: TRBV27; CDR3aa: CASSPGTSGYNEQFF; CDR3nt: TGTGCCAGCAGCCCCGGGACTAGCGGCTACAATGAGCAGTTCTTC
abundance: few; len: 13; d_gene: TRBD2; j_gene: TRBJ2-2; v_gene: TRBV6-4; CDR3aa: CASSDGGAGELFF; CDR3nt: TGTGCCAGCAGTGACGGGGGGGCCGGGGAGCTGTTTTTT
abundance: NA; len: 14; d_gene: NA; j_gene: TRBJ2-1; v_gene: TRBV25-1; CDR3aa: CASSEYGFLNEQFF; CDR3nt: TGTGCCAGCAGTGAATATGGCTTTCTGAATGAGCAGTTCTTC
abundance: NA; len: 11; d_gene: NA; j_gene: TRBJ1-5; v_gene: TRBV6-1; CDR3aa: CASRHHQPQHF; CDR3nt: TGTGCCAGCAGGCATCATCAGCCCCAGCATTTT
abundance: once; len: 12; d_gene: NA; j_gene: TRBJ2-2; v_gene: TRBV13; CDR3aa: CASSLGTGELFF; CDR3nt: TGTGCCAGCAGCTTAGGCACCGGGGAGCTGTTTTTT
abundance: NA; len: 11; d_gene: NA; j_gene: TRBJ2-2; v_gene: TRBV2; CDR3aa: CASSEGGELFF; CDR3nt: TGTGCCAGCAGTGAGGGCGGGGAGCTGTTTTTT
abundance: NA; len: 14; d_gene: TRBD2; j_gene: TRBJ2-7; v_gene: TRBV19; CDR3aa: CASSIQRESYEQYF; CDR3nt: TGTGCCAGTAGTATCCAGCGGGAATCCTACGAGCAGTACTTC
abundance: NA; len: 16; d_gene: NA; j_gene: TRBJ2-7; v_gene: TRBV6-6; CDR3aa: CASSYSTGELGNEQYF; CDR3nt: TGTGCCAGCAGTTACTCGACGGGGGAGCTCGGGAACGAGCAGTACTTC
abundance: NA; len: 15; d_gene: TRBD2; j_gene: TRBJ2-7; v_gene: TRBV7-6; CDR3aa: CASTLTSGSSYEQYF; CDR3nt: TGTGCCAGCACCCTGACTAGCGGGAGCTCCTACGAGCAGTACTTC
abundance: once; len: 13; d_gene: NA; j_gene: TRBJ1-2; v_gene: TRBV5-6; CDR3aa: CASSLGSGAGYTF; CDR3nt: TGTGCCAGCAGCTTGGGGTCAGGAGCAGGCTACACCTTC
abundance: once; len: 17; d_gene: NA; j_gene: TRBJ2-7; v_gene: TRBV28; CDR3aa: CASSHIRPSGGAYEQYF; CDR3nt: TGTGCCAGCAGTCACATAAGACCTTCAGGGGGGGCCTACGAGCAGTACTTC
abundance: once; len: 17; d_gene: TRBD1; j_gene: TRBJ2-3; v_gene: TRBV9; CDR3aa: CASSKSSGTGATDTQYF; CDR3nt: TGTGCCAGCAGCAAGTCATCCGGGACAGGGGCCACAGATACGCAGTATTTT
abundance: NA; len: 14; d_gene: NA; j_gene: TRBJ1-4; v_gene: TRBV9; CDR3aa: CASGAVGGEEKLFF; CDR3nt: TGTGCCAGCGGAGCCGTAGGGGGTGAAGAAAAACTGTTTTTT
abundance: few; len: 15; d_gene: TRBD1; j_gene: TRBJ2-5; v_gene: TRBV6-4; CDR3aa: CASRPDRGRGETQYF; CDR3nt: TGTGCCAGCAGACCGGACAGGGGTAGGGGAGAGACCCAGTACTTC
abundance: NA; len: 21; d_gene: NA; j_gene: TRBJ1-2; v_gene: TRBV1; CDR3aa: CTSSQVTTGAGKPGQLHGYTF; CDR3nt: TGCACCAGCAGCCAAGTTACAACCGGCGCGGGAAAACCGGGACAGCTTCATGGCTACACCTTC